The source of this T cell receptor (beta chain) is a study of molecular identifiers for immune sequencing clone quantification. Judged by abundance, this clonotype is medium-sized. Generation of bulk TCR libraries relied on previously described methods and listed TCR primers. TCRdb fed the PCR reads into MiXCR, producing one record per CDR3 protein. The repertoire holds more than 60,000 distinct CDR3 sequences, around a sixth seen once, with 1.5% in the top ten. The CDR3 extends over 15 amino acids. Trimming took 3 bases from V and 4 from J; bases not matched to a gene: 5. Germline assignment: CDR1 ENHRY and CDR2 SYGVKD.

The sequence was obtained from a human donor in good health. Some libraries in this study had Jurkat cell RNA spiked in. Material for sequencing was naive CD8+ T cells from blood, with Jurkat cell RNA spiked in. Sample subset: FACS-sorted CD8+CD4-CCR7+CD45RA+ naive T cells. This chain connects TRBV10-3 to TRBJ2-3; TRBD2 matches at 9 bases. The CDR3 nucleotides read TGTGCCATCAGTGACTTAGCGGGAGCGGCAGATACGCAGTATTTT. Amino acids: CAISDLAGAADTQYF.